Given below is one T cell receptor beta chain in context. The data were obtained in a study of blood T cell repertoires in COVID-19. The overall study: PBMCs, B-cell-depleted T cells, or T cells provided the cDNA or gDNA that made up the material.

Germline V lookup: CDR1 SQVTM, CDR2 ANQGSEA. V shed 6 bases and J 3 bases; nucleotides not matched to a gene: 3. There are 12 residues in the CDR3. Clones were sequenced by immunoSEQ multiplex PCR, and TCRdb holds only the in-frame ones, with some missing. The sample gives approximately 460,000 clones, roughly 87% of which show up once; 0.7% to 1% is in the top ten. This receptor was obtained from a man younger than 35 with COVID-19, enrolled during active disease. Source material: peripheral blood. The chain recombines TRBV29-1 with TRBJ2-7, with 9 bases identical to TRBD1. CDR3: CSVRTGDYEQYF. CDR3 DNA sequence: TGCAGCGTCCGGACAGGGGACTACGAGCAGTACTTC.